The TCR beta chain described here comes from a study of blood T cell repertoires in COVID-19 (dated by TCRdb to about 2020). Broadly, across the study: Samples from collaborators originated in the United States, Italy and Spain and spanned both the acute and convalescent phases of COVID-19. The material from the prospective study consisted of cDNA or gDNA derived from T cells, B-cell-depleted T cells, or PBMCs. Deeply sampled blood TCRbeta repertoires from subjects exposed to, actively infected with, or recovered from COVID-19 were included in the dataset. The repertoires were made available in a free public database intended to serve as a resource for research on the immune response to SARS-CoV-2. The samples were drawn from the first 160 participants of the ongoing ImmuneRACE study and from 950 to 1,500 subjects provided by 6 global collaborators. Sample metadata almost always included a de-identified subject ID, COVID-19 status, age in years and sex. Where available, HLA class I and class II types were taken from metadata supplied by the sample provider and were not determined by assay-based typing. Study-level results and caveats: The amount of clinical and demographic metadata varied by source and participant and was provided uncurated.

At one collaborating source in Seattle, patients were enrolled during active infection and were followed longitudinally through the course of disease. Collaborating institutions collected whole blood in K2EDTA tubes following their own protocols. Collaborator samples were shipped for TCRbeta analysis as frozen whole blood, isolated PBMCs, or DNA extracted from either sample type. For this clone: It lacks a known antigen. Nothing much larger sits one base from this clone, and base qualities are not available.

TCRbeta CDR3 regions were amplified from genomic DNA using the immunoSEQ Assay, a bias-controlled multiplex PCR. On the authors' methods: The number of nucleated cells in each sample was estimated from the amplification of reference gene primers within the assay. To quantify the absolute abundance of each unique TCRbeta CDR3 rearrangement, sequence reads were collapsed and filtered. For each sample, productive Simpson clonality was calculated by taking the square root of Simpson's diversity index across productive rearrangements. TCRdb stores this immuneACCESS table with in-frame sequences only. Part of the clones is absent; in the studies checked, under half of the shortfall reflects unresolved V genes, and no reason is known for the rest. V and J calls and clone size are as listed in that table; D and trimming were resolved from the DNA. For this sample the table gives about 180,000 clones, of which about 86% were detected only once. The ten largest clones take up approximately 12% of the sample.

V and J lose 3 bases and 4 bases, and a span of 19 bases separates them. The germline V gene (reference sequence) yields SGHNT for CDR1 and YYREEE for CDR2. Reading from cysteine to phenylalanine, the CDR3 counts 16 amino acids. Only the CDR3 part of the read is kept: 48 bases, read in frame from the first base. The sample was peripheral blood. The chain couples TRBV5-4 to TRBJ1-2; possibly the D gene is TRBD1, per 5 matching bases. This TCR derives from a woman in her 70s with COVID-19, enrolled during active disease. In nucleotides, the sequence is TGTGCCAGCAGCTCACAAGGGCAGGAGGGACTCTATGGCTACACCTTC. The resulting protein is CASSSQGQEGLYGYTF.